This entry describes one T cell receptor (beta chain). Per the study methods: Nucleated cell number was recorded as an estimate derived from reference gene primer amplification. This table comes from immunoSEQ multiplex PCR, and its TCRdb copy is limited to in-frame clones, with some not included. The DNA gave D and trimming, while V, J and clone size come from that table. The sample includes over 250,000 clones, 85% to 90% seen only once; the top ten take about an eighth. The data were obtained in a study of blood T cell repertoires in COVID-19. Study details: Some COVID-19 samples were acute and others convalescent; all came from the United States, Italy and Spain. Sources were T cells, B-cell-depleted T cells, or PBMCs; the material itself was cDNA or gDNA.

V was trimmed by 1 base and J by 4 bases, leaving 8 bases between them. The CDR3 is 14 residues long. The germline gives CDR1 MNHEY, CDR2 SVGEGT. This clonotype was obtained from a human donor in a cohort sampled during active COVID-19. The V call is TRBV6-2 or TRBV6-3, the J call TRBJ2-1; TRBD2 is a possible D gene (5 bases). Sequencing was done on a sample of peripheral blood. This chain's CDR3 is CASSYLGRYNEQFF. The CDR3, as DNA: TGTGCCAGCAGTTACTTGGGGAGATACAATGAGCAGTTCTTC.